This TCR beta chain was profiled in a study of T cells expressing NK-cell markers. Study information: In the group of eight sequenced donors, seven were HCMV-seropositive and one was seronegative. Overall study results and limits: In more than five donors, dominant CD3+CD56+NKG2C+ clonotypes ranked among the top 10 CD8+ clonotypes. Four of the donors also had these clonotypes leading their CD3+CD56-NKG2C+ fraction.

Germline V gene data show CDR1 as SGHVS and CDR2 as FQNEAQ. The CDR3 is 15 amino acids. A remark on this clonotype: Its antigen is as yet unknown.

TCRdb reanalyzed the 5' RACE reads and collapses them to one entry per CDR3 protein, without DNA. The sample's table shows over 200,000 distinct CDR3 sequences. The sample comprised blood T cells: a sorted CD56 or NKG2C T cell subset, CD4+ or CD8+ T cells, or bulk PBMC T cells (not recorded which). The V call is TRBV7-8, the J call TRBJ1-3; without DNA, the TCRdb call of TRBD1 cannot be checked. The receptor was isolated from a man between 18 and 29 years old in good health. The CDR3 is CASSFGGPSGNTIYF.